This TCR beta chain was obtained from a study of cytomegalovirus exposure and HLA in healthy donors. In the study overall: Ancestry clustering placed 70% to 85% of several hundred genotyped donors in the Caucasian-associated cluster. General observations from the study: A list of 150 or so TCR beta chains associated with cytomegalovirus was given. Clonal expansion was found to be greater in HLA-associated TCR beta chains than in equally common others in a later analysis. DRB1 showed the most TCR associations and HLA-C the fewest in a later analysis, as rates varied by HLA locus.

PCR primers comprised 60 Vbeta and 13 Jbeta primers. Generated by immunoSEQ multiplex PCR, the TCRdb table keeps only in-frame clones and is missing some. The sample lists around 98,000 clones; about four fifths were seen once. On this clone itself: Its antigen is not identified.

The source material was PBMCs. This receptor was taken from a human donor in good health.

CDR3 in amino acids: CASSGTSGRAFLRAEQFF. In DNA, the CDR3 is TGTGCCAGCAGTGGGACTAGCGGGAGGGCTTTTCTTAGGGCTGAGCAGTTCTTC. The rearrangement links TRBV2 to TRBJ2-1; 15 bases are a match to TRBD2. There are 18 residues in the CDR3. Germline V gene data show CDR1 as SNHLY and CDR2 as FYNNEI. With 4 bases clipped from V and 9 bases from J, the junction kept 13 bases outside the gene matches.